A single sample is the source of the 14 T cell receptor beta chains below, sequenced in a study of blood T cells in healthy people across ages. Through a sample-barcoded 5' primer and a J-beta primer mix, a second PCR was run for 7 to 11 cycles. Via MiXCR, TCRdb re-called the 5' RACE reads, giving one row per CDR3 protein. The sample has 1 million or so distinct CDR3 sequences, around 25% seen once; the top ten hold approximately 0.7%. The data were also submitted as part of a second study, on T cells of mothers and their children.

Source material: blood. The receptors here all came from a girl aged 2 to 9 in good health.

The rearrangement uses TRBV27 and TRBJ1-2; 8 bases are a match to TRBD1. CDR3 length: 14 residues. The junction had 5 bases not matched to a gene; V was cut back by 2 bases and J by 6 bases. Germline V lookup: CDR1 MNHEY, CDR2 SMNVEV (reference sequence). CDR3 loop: CASSLRTGYDGYTF. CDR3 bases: TGTGCCAGCAGTTTACGGACAGGGTACGATGGCTACACCTTC.

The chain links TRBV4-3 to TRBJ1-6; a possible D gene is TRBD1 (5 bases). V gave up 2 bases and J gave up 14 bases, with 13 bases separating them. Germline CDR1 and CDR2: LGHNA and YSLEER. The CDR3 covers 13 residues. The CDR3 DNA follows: TGCGCCAGCAGCCAAACTGAGGGGACCACCCTCCACTTT. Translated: CASSQTEGTTLHF.

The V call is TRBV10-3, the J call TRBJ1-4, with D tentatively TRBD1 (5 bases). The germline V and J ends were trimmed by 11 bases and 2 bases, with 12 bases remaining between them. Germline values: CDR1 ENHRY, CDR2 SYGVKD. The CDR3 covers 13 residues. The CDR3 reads CAARTHTNEKLFF. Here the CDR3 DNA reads TGTGCCGCAAGGACACACACTAATGAAAAACTGTTTTTT.

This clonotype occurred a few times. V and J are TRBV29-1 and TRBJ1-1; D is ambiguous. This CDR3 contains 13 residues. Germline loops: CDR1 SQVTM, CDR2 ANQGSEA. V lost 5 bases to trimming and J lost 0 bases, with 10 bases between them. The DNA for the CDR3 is TGCAGCGTTTCAGGAGTCATGAACACTGAAGCTTTCTTT. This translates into CSVSGVMNTEAFF.

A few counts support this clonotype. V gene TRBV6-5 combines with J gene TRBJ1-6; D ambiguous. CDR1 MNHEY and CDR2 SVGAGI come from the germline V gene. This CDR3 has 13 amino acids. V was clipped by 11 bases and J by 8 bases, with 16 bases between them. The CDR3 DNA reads TGTGCCGTAAAAACGGCAAAGGATTCACCCCTCCACTTT. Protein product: CAVKTAKDSPLHF.

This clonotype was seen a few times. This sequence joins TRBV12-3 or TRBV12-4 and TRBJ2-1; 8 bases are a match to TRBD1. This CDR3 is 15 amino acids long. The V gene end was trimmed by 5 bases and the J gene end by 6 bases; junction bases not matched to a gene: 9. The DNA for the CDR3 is TGTGCCAGCAGTACACGATTCCAGGGGGCCAATGAGCAGTTCTTC. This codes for CASSTRFQGANEQFF.

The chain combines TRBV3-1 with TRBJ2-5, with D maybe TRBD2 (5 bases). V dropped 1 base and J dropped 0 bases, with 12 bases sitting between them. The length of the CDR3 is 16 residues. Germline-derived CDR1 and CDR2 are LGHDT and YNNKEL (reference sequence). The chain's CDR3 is CASSQVSLADQETQYF. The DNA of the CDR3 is TGTGCCAGCAGCCAAGTAAGCCTAGCAGACCAAGAGACCCAGTACTTC.

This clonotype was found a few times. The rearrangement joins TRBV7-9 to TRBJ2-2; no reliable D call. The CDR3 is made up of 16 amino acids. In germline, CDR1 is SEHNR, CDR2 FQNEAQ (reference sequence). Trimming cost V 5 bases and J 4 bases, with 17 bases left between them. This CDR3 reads CASSPSDRAGTGELFF. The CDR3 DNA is TGTGCCAGCAGCCCATCCGACCGAGCTGGCACCGGGGAGCTGTTTTTT.

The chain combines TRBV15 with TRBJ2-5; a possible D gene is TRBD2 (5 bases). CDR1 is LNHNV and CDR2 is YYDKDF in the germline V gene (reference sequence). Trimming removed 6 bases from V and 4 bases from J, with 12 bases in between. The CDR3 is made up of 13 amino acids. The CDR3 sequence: CATRPFEGETQYF. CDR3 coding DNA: TGTGCCACCAGACCCTTCGAGGGAGAGACCCAGTACTTC.

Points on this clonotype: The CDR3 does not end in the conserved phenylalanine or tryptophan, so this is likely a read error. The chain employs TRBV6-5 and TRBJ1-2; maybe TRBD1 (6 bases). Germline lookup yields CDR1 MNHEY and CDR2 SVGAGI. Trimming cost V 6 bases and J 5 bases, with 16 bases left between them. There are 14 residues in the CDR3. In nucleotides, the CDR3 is TGTGCCAGCAGCGTACTACAGGGTATATATGGCTACACCTTA. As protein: CASSVLQGIYGYTL.

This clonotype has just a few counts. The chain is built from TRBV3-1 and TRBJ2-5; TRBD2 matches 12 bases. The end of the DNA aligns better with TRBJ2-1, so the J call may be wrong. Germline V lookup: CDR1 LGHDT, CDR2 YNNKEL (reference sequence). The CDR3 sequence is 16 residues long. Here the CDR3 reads CASSPKTSGRLNEQFF. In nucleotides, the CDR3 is TGTGCCAGCAGCCCGAAGACTAGCGGGAGATTAAATGAGCAGTTCTTC.

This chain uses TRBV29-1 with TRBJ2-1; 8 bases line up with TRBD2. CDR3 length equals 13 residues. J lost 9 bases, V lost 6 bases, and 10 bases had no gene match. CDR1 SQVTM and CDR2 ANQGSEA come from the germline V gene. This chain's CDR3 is CSVPGTRVGEQFF. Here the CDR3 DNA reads TGCAGCGTCCCCGGGACTAGGGTGGGTGAGCAGTTCTTC.

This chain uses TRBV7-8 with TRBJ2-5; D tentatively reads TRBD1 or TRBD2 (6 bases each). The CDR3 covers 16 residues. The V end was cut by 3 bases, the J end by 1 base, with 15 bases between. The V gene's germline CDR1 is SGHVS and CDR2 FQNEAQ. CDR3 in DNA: TGTGCCAGCAGCTTCGGTCGGGGGCTGGTCCAAGAGACCCAGTACTTC. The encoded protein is CASSFGRGLVQETQYF. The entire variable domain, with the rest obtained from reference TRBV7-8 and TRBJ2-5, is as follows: GAGVSQSPRYKVAKRGQDVALRCDPISGHVSLFWYQQALGQGPEFLTYFQNEAQLDKSGLPSDRFFAERPEGSVSTLKIQRTQQEDSAVYLCASSFGRGLVQETQYFGPGTRLLVL.

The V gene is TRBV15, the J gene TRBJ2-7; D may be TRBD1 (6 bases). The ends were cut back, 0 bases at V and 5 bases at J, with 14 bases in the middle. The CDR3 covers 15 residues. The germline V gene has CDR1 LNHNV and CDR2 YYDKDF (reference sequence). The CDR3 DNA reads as TGTGCCACCAGCAGAGAAAAGAACAGGGCGGACGAGCAGTACTTC. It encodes CATSREKNRADEQYF.